The T cell receptor (beta chain) described here comes from a study of blood T cells in healthy people across ages (dated by TCRdb to the mid-2010s). For context, the study as a whole: In model experiments, template switching captured about one uniquely barcoded TCR beta cDNA molecule for every two T cells. Using deep sequencing normalized with unique cDNA molecular identifiers, the study measured how TCR beta repertoire diversity changes with age. The donors were divided into four age groups: young (average around 17 years), middle-aged (approximately 41), aged (approximately 59) and long-lived (more than 75). To avoid experimental bias, donors of different ages were spread randomly across the sequencing lanes. Two additional independent replicas of 1 million unique cDNA reads from the same blood draw were analyzed for two donors (one aged 18 to 30 and one aged 80 or older).

Systemically healthy Caucasian individuals from Russia, some 40 in total and aged roughly 6 to 95 years, were included as donors. Approximately 10 milliliters of peripheral blood were collected from each donor into EDTA-treated Vacutainer tubes. PBMCs were isolated by Ficoll-Paque density-gradient centrifugation, with at least 6 million obtained per sample. Trizol reagent was used to extract total RNA from PBMCs, with at least 6 micrograms per sample. Naive CD45RAhigh/CD27high T cell percentages were measured by flow cytometry on a PBMC aliquot from every donor. Comments on this clonotype: No cognate antigen has been identified for it. There are no base qualities to consult, and no much larger clone falls within one base.

Study-wide findings and limitations: Since profiling was done on bulk unsorted PBMCs, naive and antigen-experienced compartments could not be conclusively compared. Compared with the aged group, more naive CD4+ T cells, fewer expanded clones and increased TCR diversity were shown by the long-lived group, suggesting age selection. The CMV infection status of donors was not known, potentially confounding age-related changes in expanded clonotypes. The percentage of naive T cells measured by flow cytometry correlated strongly with observed TCR beta diversity. Observed TCR beta diversity per million T cells fell roughly linearly with age, and a significant reduction was already apparent by age about 38. Estimates of total diversity from one million sequenced T cells were regarded as lower bounds and underestimates.

The library was prepared using 5' RACE. Instrument used: Illumina HiSeq 2500. A second PCR of about 6 to 11 cycles was performed with a sample-barcoded 5' primer and a J-beta primer mix. Each TCR beta cDNA molecule received a unique molecular identifier from a template-switch 5' adaptor carrying 12 random nucleotides. Each sample yielded at least 2.5 million CDR3-containing paired-end reads. All of the RNA was converted into first-strand cDNA using the Mint cDNA synthesis kit, with a TRBC-specific oligonucleotide serving as the primer. Following uracil-DNA glycosylase treatment, all cDNA underwent a first 18-cycle PCR with the universal primers M1SS and BC2_uni_R. Turning to the authors' computational methods: For normalization, 1 million high-quality reads, each with a distinct molecular identifier, were randomly selected from each sample. Reads with shared molecular identifiers were discarded instead of being binned into consensus sequences. CDR3 identification, clonotype clustering and error correction used MiTCR with a Q25 quality threshold and the strictest error-elimination algorithm. A nonparametric unseen species model with Euler transformation was used to estimate lower-bound total TCR beta diversity. TCRdb cleaned the public reads at Q25 with fastp, built clones with MiXCR and kept in-frame beta chains. Identical CDR3 protein sequences are pooled into one entry, listed with their most common genes and DNA. The V and J calls come from TCRdb's annotation, not from the publication. The sample profile shows about 830,000 distinct CDR3 sequences; about three fifths of them were found once. Of the sample, approximately 23% is held by the ten largest clones.

The CDR3 numbers 16 residues from cysteine through phenylalanine. Of all the DNA, just the CDR3 is kept, 48 bases in frame from base 1. This chain joins TRBV21-1 to TRBJ2-7; the table assigns TRBD1, which was not confirmed against the DNA. TRBV21-1 is a pseudogene. The source material was blood. This TCR came from a man younger than 45 in good health. CDR3 sequence: CASSRLGDRGDDEQYF. The DNA sequence is as follows: TGTGCCAGCAGCAGGCTGGGGGACAGGGGCGACGACGAGCAGTACTTC.